These 5 T cell receptor beta chains were sequenced from one sample in a study of cytomegalovirus exposure and HLA in healthy donors. Primers included in the PCR were 60 Vbeta and 13 Jbeta primers. TCRdb keeps only in-frame clones here, not all; method: immunoSEQ multiplex PCR. The sample carries 150,000 to 200,000 clones, around 80% recorded once. What was sequenced was PBMCs. The receptors derive from a man aged 40-55 years in good health and CMV-seronegative.

This chain uses TRBV7-6 with TRBJ2-7; possible D gene TRBD2, 6 bases. The length of the CDR3 is 14 residues. V was clipped by 5 bases and J by 3 bases, with 14 bases between them. CDR1 and CDR2 from the germline V gene are SGHVS and FNYEAQ. The chain's CDR3 is CASSLDSGGYEQYF. The DNA for the CDR3 is TGTGCCAGCAGCCTCGACTCCGGGGGCTACGAGCAGTACTTC.

This sequence joins TRBV5-4 and TRBJ2-2, with D perhaps TRBD1 (7 bases). The V gene lost 4 bases and the J gene lost 6 bases, with 19 bases spanning the gap. The CDR3 consists of 16 residues. CDR1 and CDR2 from the germline V gene are SGHNT and YYREEE (reference sequence). The CDR3, as DNA: TGTGCCAGCAGCCCCCAGGGGGGATTTGGCGCCGGGGAGCTGTTTTTT. Its translation: CASSPQGGFGAGELFF.

This chain uses TRBV13 with TRBJ2-1; 9 bases map to TRBD2. Germline V gene data show CDR1 as PRHDT and CDR2 as FYEKMQ (reference sequence). The V gene end was trimmed by 5 bases and the J gene end by 6 bases; junction bases not matched to a gene: 8. CDR3 length: 15 residues. CDR3 sequence (DNA): TGTGCCAGCAGCGCCCCTAGCGGGGAAGGCAATGAGCAGTTCTTC. Protein product: CASSAPSGEGNEQFF.

The chain carries TRBV11-3 and TRBJ2-2; weak D call: TRBD2 (6 bases). Germline V gene lookup returns CDR1 SGHNT and CDR2 YENEEA. V lost 2 bases and J 5 bases, leaving 9 bases between the germline ends. This CDR3 is built from 14 residues. The DNA of the CDR3 is TGTGCCAGCAGCTTAAAGGGGAGGACCGGGGAGCTGTTTTTT. This sequence encodes CASSLKGRTGELFF.

This chain links TRBV4-3 with TRBJ1-2, with D possibly being TRBD1 (6 bases). CDR1 and CDR2 from the germline V gene are LGHNA and YSLEER. This CDR3 contains 15 residues. Between the trimmed V and J ends, which lost 0 bases and 5 bases, there was a span of 13 bases. This CDR3 reads CASSQEAGAGYGYTF. Here the CDR3 DNA reads TGCGCCAGCAGCCAAGAGGCGGGGGCAGGGTATGGCTACACCTTC.